Sequencing of this T cell receptor beta chain was carried out in a study of T cell responses to AZD1222 COVID-19 vaccine. Study outcomes and limitations: Only a handful of AZD1222 recipients, more than five in all, had baseline seropositivity.

Only in-frame clones appear in the TCRdb table, and some are missing; sequencing was by immunoSEQ multiplex PCR. Here the sample spans 100,000 to 150,000 clones, around 86% being singletons. Note on this clone: What it recognizes is unknown.

The sample consisted of peripheral blood, taken on day 0 of AZD1222 vaccination. This receptor was obtained from an adult in good health.

This chain's CDR3 is CASSLYSSSYEQYF. CDR3 bases: TGTGCCAGCAGTTTGTACAGTAGCTCCTACGAGCAGTACTTC. The chain links TRBV27 to TRBJ2-7; unclear D gene. The ends were cut back, 3 bases at V and 0 bases at J, with 9 bases in the middle. The CDR3 extends over 14 amino acids. CDR1 is MNHEY, CDR2 SMNVEV, per germline (reference sequence).